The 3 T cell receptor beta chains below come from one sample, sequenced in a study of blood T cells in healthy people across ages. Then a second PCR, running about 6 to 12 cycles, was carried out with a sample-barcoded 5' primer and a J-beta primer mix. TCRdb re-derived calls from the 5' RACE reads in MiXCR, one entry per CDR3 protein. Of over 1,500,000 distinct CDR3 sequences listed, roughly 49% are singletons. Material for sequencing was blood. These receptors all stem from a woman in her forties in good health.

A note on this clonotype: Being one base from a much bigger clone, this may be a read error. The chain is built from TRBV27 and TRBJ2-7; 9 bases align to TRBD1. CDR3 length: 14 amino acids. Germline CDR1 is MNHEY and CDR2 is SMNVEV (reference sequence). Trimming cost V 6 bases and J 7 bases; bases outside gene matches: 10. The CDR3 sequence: CASRTGGSYNEQYF. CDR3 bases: TGTGCCAGCAGAACAGGGGGCTCCTACAATGAGCAGTACTTC.

The CDR3, as DNA: TGTGCCAGCAGCGGTACAGGGATGGTCAAAAACATTCAGTACTTC. Protein: CASSGTGMVKNIQYF. This chain connects TRBV25-1 to TRBJ2-5; possible D gene TRBD1, 6 bases. Matching the DNA end better, TRBJ2-4 makes the J call doubtful. The germline gives CDR1 MGHDK, CDR2 SYGVNS. This CDR3 has 15 residues.

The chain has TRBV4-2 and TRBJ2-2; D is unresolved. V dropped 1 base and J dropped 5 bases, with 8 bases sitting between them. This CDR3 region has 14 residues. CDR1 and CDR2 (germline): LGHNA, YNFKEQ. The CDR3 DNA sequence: TGTGCCAGCAGCCAAGGCCTTGGAACCGGGGAGCTGTTTTTT. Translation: CASSQGLGTGELFF.